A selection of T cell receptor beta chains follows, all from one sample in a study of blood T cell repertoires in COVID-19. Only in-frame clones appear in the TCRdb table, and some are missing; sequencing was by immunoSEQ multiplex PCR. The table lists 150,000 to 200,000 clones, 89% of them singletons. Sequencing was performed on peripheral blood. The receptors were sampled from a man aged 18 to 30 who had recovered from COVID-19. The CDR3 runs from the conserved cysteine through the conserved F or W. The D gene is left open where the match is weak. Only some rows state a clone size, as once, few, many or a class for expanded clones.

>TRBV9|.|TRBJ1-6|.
CASSVDQGLPNSPLHF
TGTGCCAGCAGCGTAGACCAGGGCCTTCCCAATTCACCCCTCCACTTT
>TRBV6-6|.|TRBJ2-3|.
CASSYELSSTDTQYF
TGTGCCAGCAGTTACGAGCTATCTAGCACAGATACGCAGTATTTT
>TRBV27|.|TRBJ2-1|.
CASSLFSYNEQFF
TGTGCCAGCAGTTTATTCTCTTACAATGAGCAGTTCTTC
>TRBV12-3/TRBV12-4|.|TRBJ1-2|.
CASSLGGTWGYTF
TGTGCCAGCAGCCTCGGTGGGACTTGGGGCTACACCTTC
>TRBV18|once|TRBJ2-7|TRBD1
CASSPQDRVGEQYF
TGTGCCAGCTCACCACAGGACAGGGTGGGCGAGCAGTACTTC
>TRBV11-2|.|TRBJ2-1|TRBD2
CASSASLAGGSSYNEQFF
TGTGCCAGCAGCGCCTCCCTAGCGGGAGGCAGCTCCTACAATGAGCAGTTCTTC
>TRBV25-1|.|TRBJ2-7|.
CASSEGGLAYEQYF
TGTGCCAGCAGTGAAGGAGGTCTGGCCTACGAGCAGTACTTC
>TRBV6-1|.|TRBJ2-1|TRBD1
CASTQGINEQFF
TGTGCCAGCACACAGGGGATCAATGAGCAGTTCTTC
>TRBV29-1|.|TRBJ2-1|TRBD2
CSVVGLAGAYNEQFF
TGCAGCGTTGTGGGACTAGCGGGAGCCTACAATGAGCAGTTCTTC
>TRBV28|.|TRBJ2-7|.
CASSPPGYEQYF
TGTGCCAGCAGTCCACCCGGCTACGAGCAGTACTTC
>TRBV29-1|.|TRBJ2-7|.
CSVRRGDSSYEQYF
TGCAGCGTGAGAAGGGGGGACAGCTCCTACGAGCAGTACTTC
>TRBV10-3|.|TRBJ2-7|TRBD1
CATLRTGNEQYF
TGTGCCACCCTCCGGACAGGGAATGAGCAGTACTTC
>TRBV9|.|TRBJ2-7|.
CASSPSGRTAYEQYF
TGTGCCAGCAGCCCCTCGGGACGGACAGCCTACGAGCAGTACTTC
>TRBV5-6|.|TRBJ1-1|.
CASSPWGTPYTEAFF
TGTGCCAGCAGCCCCTGGGGGACACCTTACACTGAAGCTTTCTTT
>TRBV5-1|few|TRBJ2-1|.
CASGRRDSNEQFF
TGCGCCAGCGGGCGGAGGGATTCCAATGAGCAGTTCTTC
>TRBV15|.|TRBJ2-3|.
CATSRDIVDTQYF
TGTGCCACCAGCAGAGATATCGTGGATACGCAGTATTTT
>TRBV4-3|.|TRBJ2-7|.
CASSQGTGVSEQYF
TGCGCCAGCAGCCAAGGGACGGGAGTGAGCGAGCAGTACTTC
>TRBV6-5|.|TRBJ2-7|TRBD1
CASSQTGNYEQYF
TGTGCCAGCAGCCAGACAGGGAACTACGAGCAGTACTTC
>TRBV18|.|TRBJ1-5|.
CASSVQGYQPQHF
TGTGCCAGCTCGGTACAGGGCTATCAGCCCCAGCATTTT
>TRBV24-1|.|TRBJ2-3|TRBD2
CATSETGTSVDTQYF
TGTGCCACCAGTGAAACCGGGACTAGCGTGGATACGCAGTATTTT
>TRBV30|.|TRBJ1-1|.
CATGLFNEAFF
TGTGCCACGGGTTTGTTTAATGAAGCTTTCTTT
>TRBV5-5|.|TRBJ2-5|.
CASSFTGARKTQYF
TGTGCCAGCAGCTTTACGGGAGCAAGAAAGACCCAGTACTTC
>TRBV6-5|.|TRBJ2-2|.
CASSFNSLTGDLFF
TGTGCCAGCAGTTTTAACAGCTTAACCGGGGATCTGTTTTTT
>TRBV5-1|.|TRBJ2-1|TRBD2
CASSLLASGYNEQFF
TGCGCCAGCAGCTTGCTGGCTAGCGGCTACAATGAGCAGTTCTTC
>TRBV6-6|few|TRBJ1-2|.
CASSGHELGYTF
TGTGCCAGCAGTGGACACGAATTAGGCTACACCTTC
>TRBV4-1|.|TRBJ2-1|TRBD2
CASSHLGLAGGPTYNEQFF
TGCGCCAGCAGCCACCTAGGGCTAGCGGGAGGGCCGACCTACAATGAGCAGTTCTTC
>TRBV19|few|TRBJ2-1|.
CASSQANEQFF
TGTGCCAGTAGTCAAGCAAATGAGCAGTTCTTC
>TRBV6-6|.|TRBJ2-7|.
CASSYGGLTYEQYF
TGTGCCAGCAGTTACGGAGGGCTAACCTACGAGCAGTACTTC
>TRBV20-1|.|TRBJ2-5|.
CSASPRTFQETQYF
TGCAGTGCTAGTCCTCGGACATTCCAAGAGACCCAGTACTTC
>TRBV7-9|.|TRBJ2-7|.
CASSLVSYEQYF
TGTGCCAGCAGCTTAGTCAGCTACGAGCAGTACTTC
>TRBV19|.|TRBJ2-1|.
CASRTVGSYNEQFF
TGTGCCAGTAGGACAGTAGGTTCCTACAATGAGCAGTTCTTC
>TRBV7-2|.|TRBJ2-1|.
CASSASWGLAEQFF
TGTGCCAGCAGCGCGTCGTGGGGCTTGGCAGAGCAGTTCTTC
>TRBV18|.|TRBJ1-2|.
CASSPTGEYGYTF
TGTGCCAGCTCACCGACAGGAGAATATGGCTACACCTTC
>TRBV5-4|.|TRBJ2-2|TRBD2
CASSPVGGNGGELFF
TGTGCCAGCAGCCCGGTGGGGGGGAATGGCGGGGAGCTGTTTTTT
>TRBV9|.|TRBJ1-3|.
CASSVGAGPTIYF
TGTGCCAGCAGCGTAGGGGCAGGCCCAACCATATATTTT
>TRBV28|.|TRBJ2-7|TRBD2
CASSFPIGLADSYEQYF
TGTGCCAGCAGTTTCCCTATCGGACTAGCGGACTCCTACGAGCAGTACTTC
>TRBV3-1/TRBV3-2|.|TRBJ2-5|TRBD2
CASSQDIRGGPLTQYF
TGTGCCAGCAGCCAAGATATACGGGGGGGCCCCCTGACCCAGTACTTC